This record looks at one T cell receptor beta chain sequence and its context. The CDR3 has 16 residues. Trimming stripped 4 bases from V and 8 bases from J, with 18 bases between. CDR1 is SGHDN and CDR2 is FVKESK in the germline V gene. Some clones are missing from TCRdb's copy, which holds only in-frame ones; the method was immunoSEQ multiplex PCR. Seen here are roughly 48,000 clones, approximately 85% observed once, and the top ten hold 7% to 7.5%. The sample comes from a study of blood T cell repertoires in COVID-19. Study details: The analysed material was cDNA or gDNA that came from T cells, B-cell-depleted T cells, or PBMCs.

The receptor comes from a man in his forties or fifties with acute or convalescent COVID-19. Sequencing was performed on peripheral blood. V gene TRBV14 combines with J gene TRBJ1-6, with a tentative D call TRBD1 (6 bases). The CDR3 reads CASSLQRGGRDSPLHF. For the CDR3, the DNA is TGTGCCAGCAGCCTACAGAGGGGGGGCAGGGATTCACCCCTCCACTTT.